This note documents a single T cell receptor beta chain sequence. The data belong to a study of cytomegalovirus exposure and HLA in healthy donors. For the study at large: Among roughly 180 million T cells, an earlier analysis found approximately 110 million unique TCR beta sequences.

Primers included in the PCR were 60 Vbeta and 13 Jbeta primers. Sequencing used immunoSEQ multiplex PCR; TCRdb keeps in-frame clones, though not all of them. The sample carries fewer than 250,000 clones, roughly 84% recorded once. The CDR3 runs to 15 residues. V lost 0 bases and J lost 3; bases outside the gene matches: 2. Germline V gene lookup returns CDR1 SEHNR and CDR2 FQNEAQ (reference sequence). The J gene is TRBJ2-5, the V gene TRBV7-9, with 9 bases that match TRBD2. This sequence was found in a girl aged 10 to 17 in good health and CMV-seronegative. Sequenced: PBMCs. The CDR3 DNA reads TGTGCCAGCAGCTTAGCTAGCGGGAGTAAAGAGACCCAGTACTTC. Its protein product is CASSLASGSKETQYF.